A single sample is the source of the 8 T cell receptor beta chains below, sequenced in a study of blood T cell repertoires in COVID-19. Produced via immunoSEQ multiplex PCR; TCRdb's table is partial and in-frame only. The sample has about 59,000 clones, around 81% seen once. The material sequenced was peripheral blood. The source of these receptors is a man between 60 and 70 years old with acute or convalescent COVID-19.

The chain employs TRBV6-5 and TRBJ2-1; D is possibly TRBD1 (7 bases). Germline V gene sequence: CDR1 MNHEY, CDR2 SVGAGI. The germline V and J ends were trimmed by 6 bases and 0 bases, with 12 bases remaining between them. CDR3 length equals 15 residues. Here the CDR3 reads CASSRGVSSYNEQFF. The CDR3 DNA is TGTGCCAGCAGCAGGGGGGTGAGCTCCTACAATGAGCAGTTCTTC.

The chain links TRBV14 to TRBJ1-1; TRBD1 is a possible D gene (5 bases). Trimming left V 3 bases short and J 8 bases short, with 16 bases between. Germline CDR1 reads SGHDN; CDR2 reads FVKESK. There are 14 residues in the CDR3. The CDR3 is CASSHPGSAAEAFF. In DNA, the CDR3 is TGTGCCAGCAGCCATCCAGGGTCCGCCGCCGAAGCTTTCTTT.

The rearrangement links TRBV28 to TRBJ2-4; a weak D match, TRBD2 (6 bases). The length of the CDR3 is 12 residues. Germline values: CDR1 MDHEN, CDR2 SYDVKM. V lost 4 bases and J lost 9, with 10 bases in between. CDR3 bases: TGTGCCAGCAGTTCGGGACTCCCCATTCAGTACTTC. Its protein is CASSSGLPIQYF.

This clone was observed a single time. The chain is built from TRBV19 and TRBJ2-3, with D maybe TRBD1 (6 bases). Trimming left V 6 bases short and J 6 bases short, with 13 bases between. Germline V lookup: CDR1 LNHDA, CDR2 SQIVND (reference sequence). The CDR3 has 13 residues. The CDR3 DNA reads TGTGCCAGTAGAAACAGGGCAGGTGATACGCAGTATTTT. This sequence encodes CASRNRAGDTQYF. The variable domain in full, with the rest retrieved from reference TRBV19 and TRBJ2-3, is DGGITQSPKYLFRKEGQNVTLSCEQNLNHDAMYWYRQDPGQGLRLIYYSQIVNDFQKGDIAEGYSVSREKKESFPLTVTSAQKNPTAFYLCASRNRAGDTQYFGPGTRLTVL.

This clone appeared a single time. This chain links TRBV7-2 with TRBJ2-7; D possibly corresponds to TRBD2 (5 bases). CDR1 is SGHTA, CDR2 FQGNSA, per germline. V lost 4 bases and J lost 0, with 13 bases in between. The CDR3 runs to 15 residues. The CDR3 DNA is TGTGCCAGCAGCTCCCGGGGTACCGGCTCCTACGAGCAGTACTTC. Amino acid sequence: CASSSRGTGSYEQYF.

This clone was recorded only once. The rearrangement joins TRBV7-6 to TRBJ2-7, with D possibly TRBD2 on 7 matching bases. Germline lookup yields CDR1 SGHVS and CDR2 FNYEAQ. Trimming left V 5 bases short and J 0 bases short, with 17 bases between. The CDR3 sequence is 16 residues long. The CDR3 here is CASSPEGGVFSYEQYF. In nucleotides, the CDR3 is TGTGCCAGCAGCCCAGAGGGGGGGGTTTTCTCCTACGAGCAGTACTTC.

The chain uses TRBV6-1 and TRBJ1-2; D possibly corresponds to TRBD1 (5 bases). The germline V gene encodes CDR1 MNHNS and CDR2 SASEGT. The CDR3 runs 12 residues. Deletions cut 3 bases from V and 8 bases from J, with 10 bases between. Here the CDR3 DNA reads TGTGCCAGCAGTGACGGGGGGAAGGGCTACACCTTC. It yields the protein CASSDGGKGYTF.

The chain combines TRBV11-2 with TRBJ1-1; D might be TRBD1 (5 bases). Germline-derived CDR1 and CDR2 are SGHAT and FQNNGV. V shed 8 bases and J shed 2 bases, with 15 bases lying between them. The CDR3 is 14 amino acids. CDR3 sequence: CASGRGNLNTEAFF. The CDR3, as DNA: TGTGCCAGCGGAAGGGGAAACCTAAACACTGAAGCTTTCTTT.